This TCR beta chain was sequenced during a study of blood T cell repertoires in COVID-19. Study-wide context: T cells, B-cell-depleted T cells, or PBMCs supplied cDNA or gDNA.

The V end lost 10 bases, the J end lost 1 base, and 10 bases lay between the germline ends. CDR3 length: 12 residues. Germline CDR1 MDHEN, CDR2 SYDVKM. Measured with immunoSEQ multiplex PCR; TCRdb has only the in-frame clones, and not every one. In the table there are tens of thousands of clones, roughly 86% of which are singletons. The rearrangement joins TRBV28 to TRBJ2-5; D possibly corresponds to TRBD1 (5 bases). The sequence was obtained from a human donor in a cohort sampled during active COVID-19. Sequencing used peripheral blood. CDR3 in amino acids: CAKATAQETQYF. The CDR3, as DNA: TGTGCCAAAGCGACAGCCCAAGAGACCCAGTACTTC.